One sample yielded the 30 T cell receptor beta chains listed below, sequenced in a study of shared clonotypes between healthy human individuals. Here immunoSEQ multiplex PCR was the method, and the copy in TCRdb shows in-frame clones only, minus some. The top ten clones hold about 1.8% of a sample with hundreds of thousands of clones, around 72% of them seen once. Sequences were obtained from memory CD4+ T cells sorted from blood. The subset denotes: CD45RA-negative fraction. These receptors originate from a woman aged 25 to 39 in good health.

This clone has only a few counts. CDR3 coding DNA: TGTGCCAGCAGTAGTGGCCAGCCCCAGCATTTT. As protein: CASSSGQPQHF. The rearrangement links TRBV2 to TRBJ1-5; the D is unclear. V was cut by 5 bases and J by 7 bases, with 6 bases left in between. In germline, CDR1 is SNHLY, CDR2 FYNNEI. The CDR3 has 11 residues. The variable domain in full, completed from reference TRBV2 and TRBJ1-5, reads EPEVTQTPSHQVTQMGQEVILRCVPISNHLYFYWYRQILGQKVEFLVSFYNNEISEKSEIFDDQFSVERPDGSNFTLKIRSTKLEDSAMYFCASSSGQPQHFGDGTRLSIL.

V gene TRBV30 combines with J gene TRBJ1-6; D is possibly TRBD1 (5 bases). Germline-derived CDR1 and CDR2 are GTSNPN and SVGIG (reference sequence). Deletions cut 5 bases from V and 7 bases from J, with 15 bases between. The CDR3 is 14 residues long. The CDR3 loop is CAWYQPGRNSPLHF. DNA for the CDR3: TGTGCCTGGTACCAACCGGGACGAAATTCACCCCTCCACTTT.

J is TRBJ1-4 and V is TRBV5-1; the match to TRBD1 covers 9 bases. The CDR3 extends over 17 amino acids. CDR1 is SGHRS, CDR2 YFSETQ, per germline. The J segment lost 4 bases and the V segment lost 0 bases, leaving 7 bases of the junction unmatched. CDR3 DNA sequence: TGCGCCAGCAGCTTGGACAGGGGGCCTCAGAATAATGAAAAACTGTTTTTT. This codes for CASSLDRGPQNNEKLFF.

This clone was seen only once. The chain recombines TRBV19 with TRBJ2-5, with D possibly being TRBD2 (6 bases). From germline, CDR1 is LNHDA and CDR2 SQIVND (reference sequence). V gave up 4 bases and J gave up 1 base, with 19 bases separating them. The CDR3 has 17 residues. CDR3 bases: TGTGCCAGTAGTACCATCACGGCTAGCGCAGGCCAAGAGACCCAGTACTTC. Protein sequence: CASSTITASAGQETQYF.

Remarks on this clone: Since a far larger clone is one base different, this is likely a read error. The chain employs TRBV29-1 and TRBJ2-2; TRBD1 aligns across 10 bases. Germline assignment: CDR1 SQVTM and CDR2 ANQGSEA. The CDR3 is made up of 12 amino acids. The CDR3 protein is CSVGQGHGELLF. Written as DNA, the CDR3 is TGCAGCGTGGGACAGGGGCACGGGGAGCTGCTTTTT.

This clone was seen a few times. V usage is TRBV9 and J usage is TRBJ2-6, with a tentative D call TRBD2 (6 bases). This CDR3 contains 18 residues. The germline V gene has CDR1 SGDLS and CDR2 YYNGEE. V was cut by 1 base and J by 4 bases, with 18 bases left in between. This chain's CDR3 is CASSVFGKVAAGANVLTF. The CDR3 DNA follows: TGTGCCAGCAGCGTATTCGGAAAGGTAGCGGCCGGGGCCAACGTCCTGACTTTC.

This clone has a handful of counts. The chain is built from TRBV18 and TRBJ2-7, with 11 nucleotides matching TRBD2. The V gene end was trimmed by 6 bases and the J gene end by 3 bases; junction bases not matched to a gene: 7. CDR3 size: 15 residues. CDR1 is KGHSH, CDR2 LQKENI, per germline. Here the CDR3 reads CASSGTSGRYYEQYF. Written as DNA, the CDR3 is TGTGCCAGCTCCGGGACTAGCGGACGATACTACGAGCAGTACTTC.

This chain links TRBV5-1 with TRBJ1-6, with TRBD1 matching over 7 bases. The J segment lost 8 bases and the V segment lost 5 bases, leaving 4 bases of the junction unmatched. Germline V gene sequence: CDR1 SGHRS, CDR2 YFSETQ. The CDR3 covers 13 residues. The DNA of the CDR3 is TGCGCCAGCAGAACCGGGACAGATTCACCCCTCCACTTT. It is translated as CASRTGTDSPLHF. Supplemented by reference TRBV5-1 and TRBJ1-6, the full variable domain reads KAGVTQTPRYLIKTRGQQVTLSCSPISGHRSVSWYQQTPGQGLQFLFEYFSETQRNKGNFPGRFSGRQFSNSRSEMNVSTLELGDSALYLCASRTGTDSPLHFGNGTRLTVT.

The chain employs TRBV7-9 and TRBJ2-1; D gene ambiguous. Trimming pared 3 bases from V and 11 bases from J, leaving 14 bases between. This CDR3 is built from 13 residues. Germline CDR1 is SEHNR and CDR2 is FQNEAQ (reference sequence). The CDR3 loop is CASSFSEQLKQFF. In nucleotides, the CDR3 is TGTGCCAGCAGCTTTTCGGAACAGTTAAAGCAGTTCTTC.

In this sample, this clone turned up many times. J is TRBJ2-7 and V is TRBV19; 8 nucleotides align to TRBD2. CDR1 is LNHDA and CDR2 is SQIVND in the germline V gene (reference sequence). The CDR3 has 15 amino acids. V shed 4 bases and J 3 bases; nucleotides not matched to a gene: 8. CDR3 loop: CASSKGLEVGYEQYF. In DNA, the CDR3 is TGTGCCAGTAGTAAGGGACTAGAAGTAGGCTACGAGCAGTACTTC.

The CDR3 is CASSLAAGLGNTIYF. The DNA of the CDR3 is TGTGCCAGCAGCTTGGCGGCAGGCCTTGGAAACACCATATATTTT. This rearrangement joins TRBV5-8 to TRBJ1-3; D unresolved. The germline V gene has CDR1 SGHTS and CDR2 YDEGEE. The germline V and J ends were trimmed by 0 bases and 3 bases, with 10 bases remaining between them. The CDR3 is 15 residues long.

The table lists this clone with a few counts. The rearrangement links TRBV6-1 to TRBJ1-2; tentatively, D is TRBD1 (5 bases). This CDR3 contains 14 residues. Germline V lookup: CDR1 MNHNS, CDR2 SASEGT. V lost 5 bases and J lost 7, with 17 bases in between. The CDR3 DNA follows: TGTGCCAGCAGTATGGCAGGGAGAGGTGGTGGCTACACCTTC. It specifies CASSMAGRGGGYTF.

This clone showed up just once. The identical CDR3 is also encoded by other nucleotide sequences in the sample. J is TRBJ2-3 and V is TRBV6-6; TRBD1 agrees at 9 bases. V lost 0 bases to trimming and J lost 4 bases; unmatched junction nucleotides: 2. Germline V CDR1 and CDR2: MNHNY, SVGAGI (reference sequence). The CDR3 is 15 residues long. CDR3 loop: CASSYSTGGADTQYF. The CDR3 DNA reads as TGTGCCAGCAGTTACTCGACAGGGGGGGCAGATACGCAGTATTTT.

This chain connects TRBV29-1 to TRBJ2-5; 7 bases align to TRBD2. Trimming took 2 bases from V and 4 from J; bases not matched to a gene: 1. Looked up from germline, CDR1 is SQVTM and CDR2 is ANQGSEA. The CDR3 has 12 residues. In DNA, the CDR3 is TGCAGCGTTGAACCGGGGGGAGAGACCCAGTACTTC. Amino acids: CSVEPGGETQYF.

This clone has just a few counts. The genes are TRBV7-9 and TRBJ2-3, with D perhaps matching TRBD1 (6 bases). There are 15 residues in the CDR3. Germline V gene lookup returns CDR1 SEHNR and CDR2 FQNEAQ (reference sequence). The germline V and J ends were trimmed by 1 base and 5 bases, with 13 bases remaining between them. DNA for the CDR3: TGTGCCAGCAGCTTAGGTCAGGGGCTGGGAGATACGCAGTATTTT. As protein: CASSLGQGLGDTQYF.

In this sample, this clone turned up a few times. The chain employs TRBV2 and TRBJ2-2, with D possibly being TRBD1 (6 bases). The V end lost 7 bases, the J end lost 8 bases, and 11 bases lay between the germline ends. The CDR3 runs to 12 residues. Germline V gene data show CDR1 as SNHLY and CDR2 as FYNNEI. The chain's CDR3 is CASNRAPGELFF. CDR3 coding DNA: TGTGCCAGCAACAGGGCGCCGGGGGAGCTGTTTTTT. Based on the CDR3 plus reference TRBV2 and TRBJ2-2, the full variable domain is EPEVTQTPSHQVTQMGQEVILRCVPISNHLYFYWYRQILGQKVEFLVSFYNNEISEKSEIFDDQFSVERPDGSNFTLKIRSTKLEDSAMYFCASNRAPGELFFGEGSRLTVL.

The J gene is TRBJ1-4, the V gene TRBV6-1; D not certain. This CDR3 is 14 amino acids long. Trimming pared 6 bases from V and 5 bases from J, leaving 13 bases between. Germline CDR1 and CDR2: MNHNS and SASEGT. The CDR3 spells CASRTTTPNEKLFF. CDR3 nucleotides: TGTGCCAGCAGGACCACTACTCCAAATGAAAAACTGTTTTTT.

This chain uses TRBV9 with TRBJ2-3, with TRBD1 identical over 7 bases. The length of the CDR3 is 16 residues. The V and J ends lost 0 bases and 2 bases, in that order; junction bases with no gene match: 6. Per germline, CDR1 SGDLS and CDR2 YYNGEE. CDR3 sequence: CASSVGGDSTTDTQYF. The CDR3, as DNA: TGTGCCAGCAGCGTAGGAGGGGACAGTACCACAGATACGCAGTATTTT. The full variable domain, with the rest looked up from reference TRBV9 and TRBJ2-3, is DSGVTQTPKHLITATGQRVTLRCSPRSGDLSVYWYQQSLDQGLQFLIQYYNGEERAKGNILERFSAQQFPDLHSELNLSSLELGDSALYFCASSVGGDSTTDTQYFGPGTRLTVL.

The chain couples TRBV6-6 to TRBJ1-2, with 7 bases lining up with TRBD1. V gave up 5 bases and J gave up 8 bases; unmatched junction bases: 8. The CDR3 is 13 amino acids. Germline CDR1 MNHNY, CDR2 SVGAGI (reference sequence). The CDR3 spells CASSTGQSLGYTF. CDR3 coding DNA: TGTGCCAGCAGTACGGGACAGTCGTTGGGCTACACCTTC.

The chain couples TRBV25-1 to TRBJ1-5; D not resolved. This CDR3 spans 14 amino acids. Trimming removed 1 base at V and 7 bases at J, with 11 bases between. Germline V gene lookup returns CDR1 MGHDK and CDR2 SYGVNS. CDR3 loop: CASSESNIWQPQHF. The DNA for the CDR3 is TGTGCCAGCAGTGAATCTAACATCTGGCAGCCCCAGCATTTT.

V is TRBV27 and J is TRBJ2-6; 7 nucleotides match TRBD1. Germline CDR1 is MNHEY and CDR2 is SMNVEV (reference sequence). J lost 0 bases, V lost 6 bases, and 8 bases had no gene match. The CDR3 is made up of 17 amino acids. CDR3 DNA sequence: TGTGCCAGCAGGGGGGTGGACAGGATCTCTGGGGCCAACGTCCTGACTTTC. It is translated as CASRGVDRISGANVLTF.

V is TRBV14 and J is TRBJ1-6; tentatively, D is TRBD1 (5 bases). Looked up from germline, CDR1 is SGHDN and CDR2 is FVKESK. V lost 1 base and J 10 bases, leaving 11 bases between the germline ends. The CDR3 loop spans 14 amino acids. CDR3 nucleotides: TGTGCCAGCAGCCAAGCGCGGGGGGGGTCACCCCTCCACTTT. This encodes CASSQARGGSPLHF.

This clone was counted many times. The CDR3 region is CASSIRDSRSGELFF. The DNA of the CDR3 is TGTGCCAGCAGTATCCGGGACTCCCGCTCCGGGGAGCTGTTTTTT. This chain connects TRBV2 to TRBJ2-2; possibly TRBD2 for D (6 bases). Germline-derived CDR1 and CDR2 are SNHLY and FYNNEI. CDR3 length: 15 residues. The ends were cut back, 5 bases at V and 6 bases at J, with 16 bases in the middle.

The chain is built from TRBV23-1 and TRBJ2-5; D may be TRBD1 or TRBD2 (5 bases each). TRBJ2-7 matches the DNA end more closely, so the J call is doubtful. TRBV23-1 has ORF status, its function being uncertain. CDR3 size: 14 residues. CDR3 DNA sequence: TGCGCCAGAAGTTCCGGGACCTCAGCCTACGAGCAGTACTTC. Translation gives CARSSGTSAYEQYF.

The chain recombines TRBV29-1 with TRBJ2-1; 8 positions agree with TRBD2. There are 14 residues in the CDR3. The V and J ends lost 7 bases and 5 bases, in that order; junction bases with no gene match: 10. CDR1 and CDR2 from the germline V gene are SQVTM and ANQGSEA. For the CDR3, the DNA is TGCAGCGCCGGGCGCGGGAGGCTAGACAATGAGCAGTTCTTC. This sequence encodes CSAGRGRLDNEQFF.

The chain has TRBV6-5 and TRBJ2-1; TRBD2 matches at 12 bases. Germline V gene lookup returns CDR1 MNHEY and CDR2 SVGAGI. The V and J ends lost 4 bases and 3 bases, in that order; junction bases with no gene match: 1. The CDR3 is 15 amino acids. The CDR3 is CASSWTSGNYNEQFF. CDR3 nucleotides: TGTGCCAGCAGTTGGACTAGCGGGAACTACAATGAGCAGTTCTTC.

This clone was counted only a few times. The chain couples TRBV2 to TRBJ2-1; D is unresolved. This CDR3 is 14 amino acids long. Deletions cut 6 bases from V and 3 bases from J, with 12 bases between. Germline loops: CDR1 SNHLY, CDR2 FYNNEI. As DNA, the CDR3 is TGTGCCAGCAGCCTGGGAAGGCTCTACAATGAGCAGTTCTTC. Protein sequence: CASSLGRLYNEQFF.

This clone was counted only a few times. This chain links TRBV7-8 with TRBJ2-7; D might be TRBD1 (5 bases). CDR3 size: 16 residues. Germline-derived CDR1 and CDR2 are SGHVS and FQNEAQ. V dropped 0 bases and J dropped 3 bases, with 15 bases sitting between them. CDR3 sequence: CASSLAQGRGNYEQYF. CDR3 DNA sequence: TGTGCCAGCAGCTTAGCGCAGGGTCGTGGGAACTACGAGCAGTACTTC.

The chain uses TRBV28 and TRBJ2-4, with a possible D match to TRBD2 (7 bases). V gave up 6 bases and J gave up 6 bases, with 18 bases separating them. This CDR3 has 15 amino acids. Germline CDR1 reads MDHEN; CDR2 reads SYDVKM. For the CDR3, the DNA is TGTGCCAGCAGACCAGGGGTCGGGGGGCGAAACATTCAGTACTTC. Its protein product is CASRPGVGGRNIQYF.

The chain is built from TRBV15 and TRBJ2-3; D is uncertain. V shed 5 bases and J shed 3 bases, with 12 bases lying between them. CDR1 is LNHNV and CDR2 is YYDKDF in the germline V gene (reference sequence). This CDR3 comprises 14 residues. CDR3 coding DNA: TGTGCCACCAGCCGCGACCCCTATACAGATACGCAGTATTTT. As protein: CATSRDPYTDTQYF.